The rows below give T cell receptor beta chains drawn from one sample of a study of human T cells and chemical hapten exposure. Via MiXCR, TCRdb re-called the RACE reads, giving one row per CDR3 protein. The sample has roughly 150,000 distinct CDR3 sequences, approximately 12% seen once; the top ten hold less than 1.5%. Here the sequenced sample was whole blood, taken in connection with sensitization to the hapten diphenylcyclopropenone (DPC). Every receptor here comes from a woman aged 50 to 60 with alopecia areata. Some clones in this sample may be carry-over from other donors' samples. CDR3s include the opening cysteine and the closing phenylalanine or tryptophan. D genes are given only for firm matches. Expanded clones are given a class, and other clones once, few, many or no size at all.

clone_size: NA
d_call: NA
v_call: TRBV7-3
j_call: TRBJ2-5
cdr3_nt: TGTGCCAGCAGCTTAACGGGCGGGGAAGGGACCCAGTACTTC
cdr3_aa: CASSLTGGEGTQYF

clone_size: NA
d_call: TRBD2
v_call: TRBV19
j_call: TRBJ2-1
cdr3_nt: TGTGCCAGTAGTACGACTAGCGGGAGCTCCGATGAGCAGTTCTTC
cdr3_aa: CASSTTSGSSDEQFF

clone_size: many
d_call: TRBD2
v_call: TRBV2
j_call: TRBJ2-2
cdr3_nt: TGTGCCAGCAGTGCGATTAGCGGGACCCCCGGGGAGCTGTTTTTT
cdr3_aa: CASSAISGTPGELFF

clone_size: few
d_call: NA
v_call: TRBV12-3/TRBV12-4
j_call: TRBJ2-7
cdr3_nt: TGTGCCAGCAGTTTGAGCCACGAGCAGTACTTC
cdr3_aa: CASSLSHEQYF

clone_size: many
d_call: NA
v_call: TRBV6-2/TRBV6-3
j_call: TRBJ2-6
cdr3_nt: TGTGCCAGCAGTTACTCGAAGCCGGGTAATAGGGCTGGGGCCAACGTCCTGACTTTC
cdr3_aa: CASSYSKPGNRAGANVLTF

clone_size: once
d_call: NA
v_call: TRBV5-1
j_call: TRBJ2-1
cdr3_nt: TGCGCCAGCAGCTTGGACCCACCAATGAAGCAGTTCTTC
cdr3_aa: CASSLDPPMKQFF

clone_size: NA
d_call: NA
v_call: TRBV5-1
j_call: TRBJ2-1
cdr3_nt: TGCGCCAGCAGCTTCTCCCTAAGCGGGAATGAGCAGTTCTTC
cdr3_aa: CASSFSLSGNEQFF

clone_size: NA
d_call: NA
v_call: TRBV3-1
j_call: TRBJ1-5
cdr3_nt: TGTGCCAGCAGCCAAGATGGCAGGGACAACCAGCCCCAGCATTTT
cdr3_aa: CASSQDGRDNQPQHF

clone_size: many
d_call: NA
v_call: TRBV11-2
j_call: TRBJ2-5
cdr3_nt: TGTGCCAGCAGCCCCGGACCTAACCAAGAGACCCAGTACTTC
cdr3_aa: CASSPGPNQETQYF

clone_size: few
d_call: NA
v_call: TRBV7-8
j_call: TRBJ2-6
cdr3_nt: TGTGCCAGCAGCTCCCTGACGGGAATCTCTGGGGCCAACGTCCTGACTTTC
cdr3_aa: CASSSLTGISGANVLTF

clone_size: many
d_call: NA
v_call: TRBV9
j_call: TRBJ1-5
cdr3_nt: TGTGCCAGCAGCCCAAGGGGTGACCTGGGCAATCAGCCCCAGCATTTT
cdr3_aa: CASSPRGDLGNQPQHF

clone_size: NA
d_call: NA
v_call: TRBV7-2
j_call: TRBJ2-7
cdr3_nt: TGTGCCAGCAGCTCGGGGGCGGACCGGGGAGGGCAGTACTTC
cdr3_aa: CASSSGADRGGQYF

clone_size: NA
d_call: TRBD1
v_call: TRBV20-1
j_call: TRBJ2-3
cdr3_nt: TGCAGTGCCGTCCCCGGGACAGGGAGAACAGATACGCAGTATTTT
cdr3_aa: CSAVPGTGRTDTQYF

clone_size: few
d_call: NA
v_call: TRBV6-6
j_call: TRBJ2-7
cdr3_nt: TGTGCCAGCAGATTTGACTTAGACTACGAGCAGTACTTC
cdr3_aa: CASRFDLDYEQYF

clone_size: few
d_call: NA
v_call: TRBV11-2
j_call: TRBJ2-2
cdr3_nt: TGTGCCAGCAGCCCTTCGTTCACCGGGGAGCTGTTTTTT
cdr3_aa: CASSPSFTGELFF

clone_size: many
d_call: TRBD2
v_call: TRBV27
j_call: TRBJ2-1
cdr3_nt: TGTGCCAGCAGAGGACTAGCGGGGTACAATGAGCAGTTCTTC
cdr3_aa: CASRGLAGYNEQFF

clone_size: many
d_call: NA
v_call: TRBV11-3
j_call: TRBJ2-1
cdr3_nt: TGTGCCAGCAGCTTAGATCGGTATGAGCAGTTCTTC
cdr3_aa: CASSLDRYEQFF

clone_size: NA
d_call: NA
v_call: TRBV29-1
j_call: TRBJ1-2
cdr3_nt: TGCAGCGCCGAACCTGGCTACACCTTC
cdr3_aa: CSAEPGYTF

clone_size: many
d_call: TRBD1
v_call: TRBV19
j_call: TRBJ2-2
cdr3_nt: TGTGCCAGTAGCAACCAGGGGCCGACAGGGGTGCTGTTTTTT
cdr3_aa: CASSNQGPTGVLFF

clone_size: many
d_call: NA
v_call: TRBV12-3/TRBV12-4
j_call: TRBJ1-6
cdr3_nt: TGTGCCAGCAGTTTTGAGGGGAATAATTCACCCCTCCACTTT
cdr3_aa: CASSFEGNNSPLHF

clone_size: few
d_call: NA
v_call: TRBV20-1
j_call: TRBJ1-1
cdr3_nt: TGCAGTGCTAGAAGCCCCTGGGTCCCGAACACTGAAGCTTTCTTT
cdr3_aa: CSARSPWVPNTEAFF

clone_size: few
d_call: NA
v_call: TRBV20-1
j_call: TRBJ1-1
cdr3_nt: TGCAGTGCTGGGAGACTCGGGGGCACTGAAGCTTTCTTT
cdr3_aa: CSAGRLGGTEAFF

clone_size: few
d_call: TRBD1
v_call: TRBV7-2
j_call: TRBJ2-5
cdr3_nt: TGTGCCAGCAGCAACAGGGGACCACAAGAGACCCAGTACTTC
cdr3_aa: CASSNRGPQETQYF

clone_size: few
d_call: NA
v_call: TRBV14
j_call: TRBJ1-1
cdr3_nt: TGTGCCAGCAGTCCCATCCGGACATCAAACATGGGGGAAGGCGTAGCTTTCTTT
cdr3_aa: CASSPIRTSNMGEGVAFF

clone_size: NA
d_call: NA
v_call: TRBV9
j_call: TRBJ2-7
cdr3_nt: TGTGCCAGCAGCGTAGGACAGAACTCCTACGAGCAGTACTTC
cdr3_aa: CASSVGQNSYEQYF

clone_size: NA
d_call: NA
v_call: TRBV3-1
j_call: TRBJ2-7
cdr3_nt: TGTGCCAGCAGCACTGGCAGGGGGGCCTACGAGCAGTACTTC
cdr3_aa: CASSTGRGAYEQYF

clone_size: NA
d_call: TRBD2
v_call: TRBV7-2
j_call: TRBJ2-1
cdr3_nt: TGTGCCAGCAGCTTTCAGGGGACTAGCGGGAGTAATGAGCAGTTCTTC
cdr3_aa: CASSFQGTSGSNEQFF

clone_size: NA
d_call: NA
v_call: TRBV10-3
j_call: TRBJ2-4
cdr3_nt: TGTGCCATCAGTGAGGGGACGAACATTCAGTACTTC
cdr3_aa: CAISEGTNIQYF

clone_size: few
d_call: TRBD1
v_call: TRBV20-1
j_call: TRBJ2-1
cdr3_nt: TGCAGTGCTAGAGCGGGCTGGGCAGGGGGCGGTGGGAATGAGCAGTTCTTC
cdr3_aa: CSARAGWAGGGGNEQFF

clone_size: NA
d_call: TRBD1
v_call: TRBV6-2/TRBV6-3
j_call: TRBJ1-2
cdr3_nt: TGTGCCAGCAGTTACTCGACAGGGATCGATGGCTACACCTTC
cdr3_aa: CASSYSTGIDGYTF

clone_size: NA
d_call: TRBD2
v_call: TRBV30
j_call: TRBJ2-3
cdr3_nt: TGTGCCTGGAGTGTAGCTAGCGGGATGACAGATACGCAGTATTTT
cdr3_aa: CAWSVASGMTDTQYF

clone_size: NA
d_call: NA
v_call: TRBV5-6
j_call: TRBJ1-5
cdr3_nt: TGTGCCAGCAGCCTTTTTCAGGGGCACGGCAATCAGCCCCAGCATTTT
cdr3_aa: CASSLFQGHGNQPQHF

clone_size: few
d_call: NA
v_call: TRBV19
j_call: TRBJ2-6
cdr3_nt: TGTGCCAGTCAGTACGCTGGGCGTCTTAGCGTTTCTGGGGCCAACGTCCTGACTTTC
cdr3_aa: CASQYAGRLSVSGANVLTF

clone_size: few
d_call: NA
v_call: TRBV2
j_call: TRBJ1-5
cdr3_nt: TGTGCCAGCAGTTTAAAAGGAGCAGTAAGCAATCAGCCCCAGCATTTT
cdr3_aa: CASSLKGAVSNQPQHF

clone_size: few
d_call: TRBD2
v_call: TRBV10-3
j_call: TRBJ2-1
cdr3_nt: TGTGCCATCAGTCCCCACCACCTTCTAGCGGCCGACTACAATGAGCAGTTCTTC
cdr3_aa: CAISPHHLLAADYNEQFF

clone_size: NA
d_call: NA
v_call: TRBV20-1
j_call: TRBJ1-5
cdr3_nt: TGCAGTGCTAGAGATTTGGCGGGGACCCTTAATCAGCCCCAGCATTTT
cdr3_aa: CSARDLAGTLNQPQHF

clone_size: few
d_call: TRBD2
v_call: TRBV6-5
j_call: TRBJ2-1
cdr3_nt: TGTGCCAGCAGTTACTCGCCCAGCGGGGTCAATGAGCAGTTCTTC
cdr3_aa: CASSYSPSGVNEQFF

clone_size: many
d_call: NA
v_call: TRBV29-1
j_call: TRBJ2-3
cdr3_nt: TGCAGCGTTGAGGTAGCTGGTACAGATACGCAGTATTTT
cdr3_aa: CSVEVAGTDTQYF

clone_size: NA
d_call: NA
v_call: TRBV19
j_call: TRBJ2-3
cdr3_nt: TGTGCCAGTAGTATCGGAGGAGCGGAGAGCACAGATACGCAGTATTTT
cdr3_aa: CASSIGGAESTDTQYF

clone_size: few
d_call: TRBD2
v_call: TRBV19
j_call: TRBJ2-2
cdr3_nt: TGTGCCAGTAGTACCCGTGGGACTAGCGGGGCGACCGGGGAGCTGTTTTTT
cdr3_aa: CASSTRGTSGATGELFF

clone_size: NA
d_call: NA
v_call: TRBV29-1
j_call: TRBJ2-7
cdr3_nt: TGCAGCGCCCGCGTGGCGCCTCTCTCCTACGAGCAGTACTTC
cdr3_aa: CSARVAPLSYEQYF

clone_size: once
d_call: TRBD1
v_call: TRBV7-3
j_call: TRBJ2-1
cdr3_nt: TGTGCCAGCAGCTCAAGGAATCGGGGGACAGGGAACAATGAGCAGTTCTTC
cdr3_aa: CASSSRNRGTGNNEQFF

clone_size: NA
d_call: NA
v_call: TRBV20-1
j_call: TRBJ2-3
cdr3_nt: TGCAGTGCTAGAGACTACGGTGGGGGCACAGATACGCAGTATTTT
cdr3_aa: CSARDYGGGTDTQYF

clone_size: few
d_call: NA
v_call: TRBV6-5
j_call: TRBJ1-1
cdr3_nt: TGTGCCAGCAGTTACTCGCAGAACACTGAAGCTTTCTTT
cdr3_aa: CASSYSQNTEAFF

clone_size: NA
d_call: TRBD2
v_call: TRBV7-3
j_call: TRBJ2-2
cdr3_nt: TGTGCCAGCAGCTTAAGGCTAGCGGAGAACACCGGGGAGCTGTTTTTT
cdr3_aa: CASSLRLAENTGELFF

clone_size: NA
d_call: NA
v_call: TRBV28
j_call: TRBJ2-2
cdr3_nt: TGTGCCAGCAGTTTAGTCGATTACACCGGGGAGCTGTTTTTT
cdr3_aa: CASSLVDYTGELFF

clone_size: many
d_call: TRBD2
v_call: TRBV7-2
j_call: TRBJ2-7
cdr3_nt: TGTGCCAGCAGCTTAGCGTCTAGCGGAGCAGCCTACGAGCAGTACTTC
cdr3_aa: CASSLASSGAAYEQYF

clone_size: NA
d_call: NA
v_call: TRBV4-2
j_call: TRBJ2-7
cdr3_nt: TGTGCCAGCAGCCAAGGGTCTGGCACGGCCGACGAGCAGTACTTC
cdr3_aa: CASSQGSGTADEQYF

clone_size: NA
d_call: TRBD1
v_call: TRBV29-1
j_call: TRBJ2-7
cdr3_nt: TGCAGCGTTGAAGGGGGGACAGGTTCTTACGAGCAGTACTTC
cdr3_aa: CSVEGGTGSYEQYF

clone_size: NA
d_call: NA
v_call: TRBV6-2/TRBV6-3
j_call: TRBJ2-2
cdr3_nt: TGTGCCAGCAGTTATGTGCCCGGGCAGAACACCGGGGAGCTGTTTTTT
cdr3_aa: CASSYVPGQNTGELFF

clone_size: many
d_call: NA
v_call: TRBV20-1
j_call: TRBJ2-7
cdr3_nt: TGCAGTGCTACCAGGGGACGGGAGCAGTACTTC
cdr3_aa: CSATRGREQYF

clone_size: NA
d_call: TRBD1
v_call: TRBV29-1
j_call: TRBJ1-3
cdr3_nt: TGCAGCGTTGGACAGGGAGATGGAAACACCATATATTTT
cdr3_aa: CSVGQGDGNTIYF

clone_size: many
d_call: TRBD1
v_call: TRBV11-2
j_call: TRBJ2-5
cdr3_nt: TGTGCCAGCAGCTCATCAGGGGGCGCCTTGGAGACCCAGTACTTC
cdr3_aa: CASSSSGGALETQYF

clone_size: few
d_call: NA
v_call: TRBV7-6
j_call: TRBJ2-5
cdr3_nt: TGTGCCAGCAGCCTTCGTCACCAGAAAGAGACCCAGTACTTC
cdr3_aa: CASSLRHQKETQYF

clone_size: NA
d_call: TRBD1
v_call: TRBV20-1
j_call: TRBJ2-1
cdr3_nt: TGCAGTGCTAGCACCTCCACAGGGGGCTCCTACAATGAGCAGTTCTTC
cdr3_aa: CSASTSTGGSYNEQFF